The clone carrying this TCR beta chain was seen many times. Antigen: not known. This sample was included in a study of T cell repertoires in cytomegalovirus infection. Study overall: The public TCR beta signatures pointed to both CMV infection and matching HLA type. Regarding the study as a whole: Using cumulative public TCR beta family frequency, the authors identified those who carried CMV together with the relevant HLA. HLA-C-restricted CMV-specific TCR beta clonotypes were dominant in the ex vivo response.

TCRdb used MiXCR to reprocess the reads, holding one entry per CDR3 protein. The repertoire consists of 550,000 to 700,000 distinct CDR3 sequences, with 35% to 50% occurring once and the leading ten covering 48%. The V end lost 4 bases, the J end lost 4 bases, and 13 bases lay between the germline ends. This CDR3 is built from 15 residues. This receptor was obtained from a human donor in good health (CMV status not recorded). Some clones in this sample may be carry-over from other donors' samples. The material was cultured PBMCs, obtained from culture after CMV antigen stimulation. The rearrangement links TRBV12-3 or TRBV12-4 to TRBJ1-4, with D maybe TRBD1 (6 bases). The chain's CDR3 is CASSYRDGLNEKLFF. The CDR3 nucleotides are TGTGCCAGCAGTTACAGGGACGGACTTAATGAAAAACTGTTTTTT.